This T cell receptor (beta chain) was captured by sequencing in a study of shared clonotypes between healthy human individuals. The wider study: A couple of women and three men aged 18 to 49 served as donors. Study outcomes and limitations: Investigators collected only blood, and repertoires in tissues likely differ.

On this clone: Its antigen is not known.

V lost 0 bases, J lost 6 bases, and 12 bases lay in between. The CDR3 length is 15 residues. CDR1 is LGHNA, CDR2 YNFKEQ, per germline. Investigators spread the genomic DNA of each subset evenly over several immunoSEQ plates. Using immunoSEQ multiplex PCR, the repertoire was profiled, and TCRdb retains in-frame clones only, with some absent. The data show some 530,000 clones, with around four fifths seen just once and around 11% held by the top ten. The chain combines TRBV4-2 with TRBJ1-5; tentatively, D is TRBD1 (6 bases). Specimen: PBMCs. The clonotype comes from a woman between 40 and 55 years old in good health. Some clones in this sample may be carry-over from other donors' samples. Here the CDR3 reads CASSQDLTGAQPQHF. DNA for the CDR3: TGTGCCAGCAGCCAAGATCTAACGGGGGCTCAGCCCCAGCATTTT.